The 23 T cell receptor beta chains below all came from one sample that was sequenced in a study of OX40 agonist ivuxolimab in advanced cancers. Assay used: immunoSEQ multiplex PCR; TCRdb lists only in-frame clones, some missing. Of about 41,000 clones in the sample, about 87% were seen once. Sequenced here: CD4+ or CD8+ T cells sorted from blood, sampled in a trial of the OX40 agonist ivuxolimab. Receptors originate from an adult with an advanced solid tumor such as melanoma, head and neck, liver or kidney cancer.

This clone was seen a few times. The chain carries TRBV4-2 and TRBJ2-7, with D perhaps given as TRBD1 or TRBD2 (5 bases each). V lost 1 base to trimming and J lost 6 bases, with 16 bases between them. Germline lookup yields CDR1 LGHNA and CDR2 YNFKEQ. The CDR3 covers 15 residues. The CDR3 DNA is TGTGCCAGCAGCCAAGGGAGGCCAGGGTACGGCGAGCAGTACTTC. It encodes CASSQGRPGYGEQYF.

This chain connects TRBV10-3 to TRBJ1-2; D is ambiguous. CDR3 length equals 11 residues. Trimming pared 8 bases from V and 5 bases from J, leaving 9 bases between. Germline CDR1 reads ENHRY; CDR2 reads SYGVKD. The CDR3 here is CAISNEYGYTF. The DNA of the CDR3 is TGTGCCATCTCAAATGAGTATGGCTACACCTTC.

The chain carries TRBV2 and TRBJ1-2, with D unclear. V lost 4 bases to trimming and J lost 7 bases, with 13 bases between them. The CDR3 consists of 13 residues. Per the germline V gene, CDR1 is SNHLY and CDR2 is FYNNEI. CDR3 in DNA: TGTGCCAGCAGTGTAAGGGCCGAGGGTGGCTACACCTTC. This translates into CASSVRAEGGYTF.

This chain uses TRBV15 with TRBJ1-4; TRBD1 might be the D (5 bases). Germline V gives CDR1 LNHNV, CDR2 YYDKDF (reference sequence). Trimming removed 3 bases from V and 5 bases from J, with 13 bases in between. The CDR3 runs to 15 residues. The CDR3 region is CATSRGRGMNEKLFF. CDR3 nucleotides: TGTGCCACCAGCAGGGGGAGGGGCATGAATGAAAAACTGTTTTTT.

This chain links TRBV4-3 with TRBJ2-7; 10 bases match TRBD1. This CDR3 has 15 amino acids. The V gene end was trimmed by 1 base and the J gene end by 4 bases; junction bases not matched to a gene: 4. The germline V gene encodes CDR1 LGHNA and CDR2 YSLEER. The CDR3: CASSQVPGQGYEQYF. The CDR3 DNA reads TGCGCCAGCAGCCAAGTCCCGGGACAGGGGTACGAGCAGTACTTC.

This chain uses TRBV18 with TRBJ2-1; maybe TRBD2 (5 bases). V lost 0 bases and J lost 3, with 15 bases in between. Germline values: CDR1 KGHSH, CDR2 LQKENI. The length of the CDR3 is 17 residues. CDR3 loop: CASSPPVKGVFYNEQFF. DNA for the CDR3: TGTGCCAGCTCACCACCGGTAAAGGGAGTATTCTACAATGAGCAGTTCTTC.

This clone showed up just a few times. This sequence joins TRBV2 and TRBJ1-5; tentatively, D is TRBD1 (5 bases). This CDR3 comprises 12 residues. V lost 6 bases and J lost 7, with 10 bases in between. Germline CDR1 reads SNHLY; CDR2 reads FYNNEI. CDR3 sequence (DNA): TGTGCCAGCAGAGGGGAGGGCCAGCCCCAGCATTTT. It yields the protein CASRGEGQPQHF.

This clone has a handful of counts. The genes are TRBV15 and TRBJ2-1; 10 bases fit TRBD2. Trimming at V came to 0 bases and at J to 2 bases, leaving 7 bases not matched to a gene. The CDR3 extends over 18 amino acids. The V gene's germline CDR1 is LNHNV and CDR2 YYDKDF (reference sequence). The CDR3 DNA reads as TGTGCCACCAGCAGAGATTCGGCTAGCGGGAGAGCCTACAATGAGCAGTTCTTC. Protein product: CATSRDSASGRAYNEQFF.

DNA of the CDR3: TGTGCCAGCAGTGAGTCCCAGGGGGTTGGCAACACTGAAGCTTTCTTT. Residues: CASSESQGVGNTEAFF. This chain connects TRBV2 to TRBJ1-1; TRBD1 matches at 7 bases. The CDR3 extends over 16 amino acids. CDR1 is SNHLY, CDR2 FYNNEI, per germline. V trimming: 3 bases; J trimming: 2 bases; junction bases outside the gene matches: 9.

The gene calls are TRBV7-3 and TRBJ2-1; D may be TRBD2 (5 bases). The germline CDR1 and CDR2 sequences are SGHTA and FQGTGA. V gave up 1 base and J gave up 8 bases, with 18 bases separating them. The CDR3 runs 16 residues. The CDR3: CASSLNSASLYDEQFF. CDR3 nucleotide sequence: TGTGCCAGCAGCTTAAACTCGGCTAGCTTATACGATGAGCAGTTCTTC.

The J gene is TRBJ2-3, the V gene TRBV28; 9 positions agree with TRBD1. This CDR3 has 14 amino acids. From germline, CDR1 is MDHEN and CDR2 SYDVKM. Trimming removed 7 bases from V and 8 bases from J; junction bases left unmatched: 10. CDR3 sequence: CASISGQGLGTQYF. In DNA, the CDR3 is TGTGCCAGCATCTCGGGACAGGGATTAGGTACGCAGTATTTT.

The V gene is TRBV18, the J gene TRBJ1-1; TRBD1 is a possible D gene (6 bases). The CDR3 totals 14 residues. Trimming cost V 1 base and J 3 bases, with 9 bases left between them. Germline-derived CDR1 and CDR2 are KGHSH and LQKENI. CDR3 region: CASSPRQGYTEAFF. The CDR3 DNA sequence: TGTGCCAGCTCACCACGGCAGGGGTACACTGAAGCTTTCTTT.

This clone occurred once. V usage is TRBV2 and J usage is TRBJ2-1; perhaps TRBD1 as D (6 bases). The V end was cut by 6 bases, the J end by 3 bases, with 15 bases between. The CDR3 consists of 15 residues. Germline values: CDR1 SNHLY, CDR2 FYNNEI. CDR3 in DNA: TGTGCCAGCAGCTCACAGGCAGGGGACTACAATGAGCAGTTCTTC. This gives the protein CASSSQAGDYNEQFF.

This chain uses TRBV4-1 with TRBJ1-1, with TRBD1 as a possible D gene (6 bases). CDR1 and CDR2 (germline): MGHRA, YSYEKL. The V and J ends lost 5 bases and 6 bases respectively, with 13 bases between them. The CDR3 has 13 amino acids. This chain's CDR3 is CASSEGGWAEAFF. The CDR3 DNA reads as TGCGCCAGCAGCGAGGGGGGTTGGGCTGAAGCTTTCTTT.

The chain recombines TRBV5-6 with TRBJ2-7; 7 bases line up with TRBD1. The V gene's germline CDR1 is SGHDT and CDR2 YYEEEE. The CDR3 is made up of 14 amino acids. V was clipped by 4 bases and J by 2 bases; unmatched bases: 6. CDR3 DNA: TGTGCCAGCAGCAACTTACAGGGGACCTACGAGCAGTACTTC. The encoded protein is CASSNLQGTYEQYF.

J is TRBJ1-2 and V is TRBV30, with unresolved D. V was clipped by 2 bases and J by 8 bases, with 9 bases between them. The CDR3 has 11 residues. Germline CDR1 is GTSNPN and CDR2 is SVGIG (reference sequence). The CDR3, as DNA: TGTGCCTGGAGTACCACCCGGGGCTACACCTTC. Translating it yields CAWSTTRGYTF.

The chain couples TRBV29-1 to TRBJ1-3; perhaps TRBD1 as D (5 bases). Trimming left V 3 bases short and J 2 bases short, with 5 bases between. The CDR3 runs 12 residues. Germline CDR1 SQVTM, CDR2 ANQGSEA. As DNA, the CDR3 is TGCAGCGTTGAGGGGCCTGGAAACACCATATATTTT. Its protein product is CSVEGPGNTIYF.

The CDR3 here is CASTLSGRKTQYF. The CDR3 nucleotides are TGTGCCAGCACCCTTAGCGGGAGGAAGACCCAGTACTTC. V usage is TRBV2 and J usage is TRBJ2-5, with 10 bases fitting TRBD2. V shed 7 bases, J shed 6 bases, and the junction held 5 bases outside the gene matches. In germline, CDR1 is SNHLY, CDR2 FYNNEI. The CDR3 length is 13 residues.

V usage is TRBV4-1 and J usage is TRBJ1-4; D unclear. V lost 0 bases and J lost 0, with 14 bases in between. There are 18 residues in the CDR3. Germline V gene data show CDR1 as MGHRA and CDR2 as YSYEKL. In DNA form, the CDR3 reads TGCGCCAGCAGCCAAGATACGTTGCGGACCTCAACTAATGAAAAACTGTTTTTT. It yields the protein CASSQDTLRTSTNEKLFF.

The chain is built from TRBV30 and TRBJ1-2; the D is unclear. V was clipped by 0 bases and J by 4 bases, with 12 bases between them. CDR3 length: 14 residues. The germline V gene has CDR1 GTSNPN and CDR2 SVGIG (reference sequence). The CDR3 DNA sequence: TGTGCCTGGAGTGTACTAAGGGCGGGCTATGGCTACACCTTC. Translating gives CAWSVLRAGYGYTF.

This clone turned up a few times. CDR3 DNA sequence: TGTGCCTCTGGACAGAGAGAAAAACTGTTTTTT. Translated: CASGQREKLFF. The chain uses TRBV30 and TRBJ1-4, with D maybe TRBD1 (6 bases). Germline CDR1 is GTSNPN and CDR2 is SVGIG (reference sequence). The V end lost 7 bases, the J end lost 8 bases, and 11 bases lay between the germline ends. The CDR3 contains 11 residues.

The J gene is TRBJ2-7, the V gene TRBV6-5; 7 bases map to TRBD1. Per the germline V gene, CDR1 is MNHEY and CDR2 is SVGAGI. The ends lost 1 base at V and 2 bases at J; junction bases unmatched: 5. This CDR3 region has 15 residues. The CDR3 region has the DNA TGTGCCAGCAGTTACTTTTCGGGACAGACCTACGAGCAGTACTTC. This encodes CASSYFSGQTYEQYF.

Here the CDR3 reads CASTPGQGAYEQYF. The CDR3 DNA sequence: TGTGCCTCTACGCCGGGACAGGGGGCTTACGAGCAGTACTTC. The chain has TRBV19 and TRBJ2-7; TRBD1 matches 12 bases. Looked up from germline, CDR1 is LNHDA and CDR2 is SQIVND (reference sequence). With V trimmed by 11 bases and J by 4 bases, 9 bases remained unmatched. There are 14 residues in the CDR3.